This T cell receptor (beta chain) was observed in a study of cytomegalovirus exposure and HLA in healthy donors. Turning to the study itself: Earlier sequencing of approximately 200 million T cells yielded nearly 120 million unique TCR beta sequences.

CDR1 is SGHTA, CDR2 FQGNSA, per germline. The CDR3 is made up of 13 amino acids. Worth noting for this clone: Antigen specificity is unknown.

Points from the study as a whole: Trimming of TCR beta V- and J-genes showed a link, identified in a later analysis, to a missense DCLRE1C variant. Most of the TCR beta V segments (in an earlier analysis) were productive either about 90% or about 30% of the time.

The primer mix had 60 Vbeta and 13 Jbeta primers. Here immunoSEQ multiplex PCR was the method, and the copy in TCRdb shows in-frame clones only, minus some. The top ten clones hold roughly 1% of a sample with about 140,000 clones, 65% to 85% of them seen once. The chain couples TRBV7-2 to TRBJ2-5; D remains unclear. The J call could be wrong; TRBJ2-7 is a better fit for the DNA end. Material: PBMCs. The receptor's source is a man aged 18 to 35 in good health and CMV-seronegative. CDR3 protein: CASSSPYSYEQYF. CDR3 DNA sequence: TGTGCCAGCAGCTCCCCCTACTCCTACGAGCAGTACTTC.